This T cell receptor (beta chain) was captured in a study of T cell responses to AZD1222 COVID-19 vaccine (dated by TCRdb to about 2021). In terms of the full investigation: TCR sequencing was performed for roughly 250 trial participants, of whom around 200 were given two doses of AZD1222 and around 25 were given two doses of MenACWY control vaccine. Trial participants were enrolled by age into 18-55, 56-69 and 70-plus year subgroups, with about 150, 27 and 61 TCR-sequenced participants respectively. The paper as a whole reports these results and caveats: Only 5 to 7 AZD1222 recipients were SARS-CoV-2 seropositive at baseline, limiting conclusions about previously exposed vaccinees. Most participants were white British and females outnumbered males, and the authors suggested that clonal diversity may have been underestimated. Because no day 14 peak-response samples were available, repertoires were characterized only after the peak T cell response. CD4 TCRs associated with the vaccine covered the entire spike protein, and the dominant responses were in regions 160-218 and 743-854. Spike-specific TCR breadth and depth rose significantly after two AZD1222 doses compared with day 0 and with MenACWY recipients. Reportedly, almost half of the unique spike-specific TCRs recognized epitopes lying outside the regions that are mutated in the B.1.351 and B.1.1.7 variants. In the small 56-69-year group, the increase in depth fell short of significance, most likely because of low power.

Reading from cysteine to phenylalanine, the CDR3 counts 13 amino acids. Of all the DNA, just the CDR3 is kept, 39 bases in frame from base 1. The junction shows trimming of 10 bases on V and 2 bases on J, plus 11 bases between the germline ends. In light of the paper, this sample's time point label describes: about 28 days (+/-7) after the second vaccine dose. AZD1222 recipients whose second dose came at about 4 weeks and those whose second dose came at about 12 weeks were combined into one group, since spike-specific TCR depth and breadth did not differ between the two schedules. Vaccinee samples came from UK trials COV001 and COV002, including a single-blind randomized controlled phase 2/3 trial of AZD1222 (ChAdOx1 nCoV-19) in healthy adults. For TCRbeta chain sequencing, PBMC samples from trial participants were taken at day 0 and at day 28 after the second dose. This clone was detected only a few times. Its antigen remains undetermined. Per-base quality was not reported, and no clone a single base away is much larger than it.

The CDR3 regions of human TCRbeta chains were analyzed by immunosequencing. The authors' pipeline ran thus. TCRs in the repertoires were compared against a reference library of SARS-CoV-2-specific TCRs that had been generated with the MIRA antigen-specificity platform. Breadth was defined as the fraction of unique TCRs that were SARS-CoV-2-associated, and depth was defined as the fraction of total T cells that were SARS-CoV-2-associated. Using the MIRA data, each spike-specific TCR was assigned both to the spike region to which the TCR was reactive and to a CD4 or CD8 class. Log10-transformed breadth and depth values were compared by one-way ANOVA with Sidak's multiple comparisons tests. Held by TCRdb, this immuneACCESS table contains in-frame sequences only and omits some clones. Under half of the omission traces to an unresolved V gene where checked; the cause of the rest is unknown. That table gives V, J and clone size, and the DNA gave D and trimming. In all, the sample holds 160,000 or so clones, and approximately 90% of those were seen once. The ten largest clones take up roughly 0.98% of the sample.

The TCR originated in an adult who received the AZD1222 COVID-19 vaccine. The rearranged chain carries TRBV12-3 or TRBV12-4 and TRBJ2-2; matching of 6 bases hints at TRBD2 as the D gene. This specimen consisted of peripheral blood, obtained 28 days after the second AZD1222 dose. The CDR3 sequence is CATGTANTGELFF. Here is the DNA: TGTGCCACCGGGACTGCCAACACCGGGGAGCTGTTTTTT.